Shown below are 23 T cell receptor beta chains from a single sample sequenced in a study of blood T cell repertoires in COVID-19 (TCRdb year 2020). The library was made by the immunoSEQ multiplex PCR assay. What TCRdb holds here is the immuneACCESS table cut down to in-frame rearrangements. Part of the clones is not present; checked against another copy, under half of the missing clones reflect an unresolved V gene, and the others are unexplained. In all, the sample holds roughly 190,000 clones, and approximately 85% of those were seen once. The ten largest make up about 11% of the sample. Sequencing was done on a sample of PBMCs or T cells enriched from blood (not recorded which). The receptors were sampled from a middle-aged man who had recovered from COVID-19.

The chain links TRBV7-9 to TRBJ1-1; D is unresolved. CDR3 length: 15 amino acids. From germline, CDR1 is SEHNR and CDR2 FQNEAQ (reference sequence). V gave up 1 base and J gave up 0 bases, with 9 bases separating them. CDR3 residues: CASSLDGDMNTEAFF. The CDR3 DNA reads TGTGCCAGCAGCTTAGACGGCGACATGAACACTGAAGCTTTCTTT.

This chain connects TRBV5-3 to TRBJ2-7, with 10 bases aligning to TRBD2. TRBV5-3 is an open reading frame whose function is uncertain. V lost 1 base to trimming and J lost 0 bases; unmatched junction nucleotides: 25. The length of the CDR3 is 23 residues. The CDR3 loop reads CARSLNMIIRTSLAGGLSYEQYV. DNA for the CDR3: TGTGCCAGAAGCTTGAATATGATTATCCGGACCTCATTAGCGGGGGGACTCTCCTACGAGCAGTACGTC.

V and J are TRBV15 and TRBJ1-2, with a weak D call TRBD1 (5 bases). Germline loops: CDR1 LNHNV, CDR2 YYDKDF (reference sequence). This CDR3 is built from 15 residues. The V gene lost 7 bases and the J gene lost 0 bases, with 15 bases spanning the gap. Here the CDR3 DNA reads TGTGCCACCACCGGAGGGATGGGGGCTAACTATGGCTACACCTTC. It is translated as CATTGGMGANYGYTF.

This chain connects TRBV21-1 to TRBJ2-1; TRBD2, as called in the table, went unchecked against the DNA. TRBV21-1 is recorded as a pseudogene. The length of the CDR3 is 18 residues. The CDR3 DNA reads TGTGCCAGCAGCAATTCAAATTTTAGCGGGACTTGGTGTGATGAGCAGTTCTTC. Translated: CASSNSNFSGTWCDEQFF.

The chain joins TRBV6-2 or TRBV6-3 to TRBJ2-1; 9 nucleotides align to TRBD2. This CDR3 comprises 17 residues. CDR1 is MNHEY and CDR2 is SVGEGT in the germline V gene. J lost 0 bases, V lost 0 bases, and 3 bases had no gene match. In nucleotides, the CDR3 is TGTGCCAGCAGTTACTCGATGCGGGAGGGCTCCTACAATGAGCAGTTCTTC. Its translation: CASSYSMREGSYNEQFF.

The rearrangement joins TRBV24-1 to TRBJ2-7; possibly TRBD1 for D (6 bases). V lost 9 bases and J 3 bases, leaving 14 bases between the germline ends. The CDR3 is 13 residues long. Germline V gene data show CDR1 as KGHDR and CDR2 as SFDVKD. Here the CDR3 reads CATGAGESYEQYF. The CDR3 DNA reads TGTGCCACCGGGGCAGGGGAAAGCTACGAGCAGTACTTC.

A single count supports this clone. J is TRBJ1-2 and V is TRBV27; maybe TRBD1 (6 bases). From germline, CDR1 is MNHEY and CDR2 SMNVEV (reference sequence). The CDR3 has 15 residues. Trimming stripped 6 bases from V and 6 bases from J, with 20 bases between. The DNA of the CDR3 is TGTGCCAGCAGCCCCTTACAGGGAAACGTGAATGGCTACACCTTC. Amino acids: CASSPLQGNVNGYTF.

In this sample, this clone turned up a few times. The gene calls are TRBV16 and TRBJ2-1; 12 bases line up with TRBD2. The junction had 1 base not matched to a gene; V was cut back by 0 bases and J by 7 bases. Per germline, CDR1 KGHSY and CDR2 FQNENV. CDR3 length: 15 amino acids. In DNA form, the CDR3 reads TGTGCCAGCAGCCAATCGACTAGCGGGAGTAATGAGCAGTTCTTC. Protein product: CASSQSTSGSNEQFF.

The rearrangement uses TRBV4-3 and TRBJ2-1; 7 bases map to TRBD2. Germline CDR1 reads LGHNA; CDR2 reads YSLEER. J was trimmed by 1 base and V by 0 bases; bases with no gene match: 9. There are 18 residues in the CDR3. CDR3: CASSQDSTGGLSYNEQFF. In DNA, the CDR3 is TGCGCCAGCAGCCAAGATTCCACCGGGGGGTTGTCCTACAATGAGCAGTTCTTC.

The rearrangement uses TRBV24-1 and TRBJ2-2; 10 nucleotides match TRBD2. Germline V gene lookup returns CDR1 KGHDR and CDR2 SFDVKD. The ends lost 3 bases at V and 4 bases at J; junction bases unmatched: 7. The CDR3 extends over 17 amino acids. The CDR3 sequence: CATSDTEREGRTGELFF. The CDR3, as DNA: TGTGCCACCAGTGATACGGAGCGGGAGGGCCGCACCGGGGAGCTGTTTTTT.

CDR3: CASSSQPGYGNTIYF. The CDR3 DNA sequence: TGTGCCAGCAGCTCCCAACCGGGATACGGAAACACCATATATTTT. The genes are TRBV11-2 and TRBJ1-3; unclear D gene. The CDR3 spans 15 residues. Trimming removed 4 bases from V and 4 bases from J, with 14 bases in between. CDR1 and CDR2 (germline): SGHAT, FQNNGV.

This clone was observed a few times. The chain recombines TRBV30 with TRBJ1-6; the match to TRBD1 covers 7 bases. The trim removed 0 bases at V and 2 bases at J, leaving 7 bases unmatched. There are 17 residues in the CDR3. CDR1 is GTSNPN, CDR2 SVGIG, per germline (reference sequence). The CDR3 is CAWSVMAGGTYNSPLHF. The CDR3 coding sequence is TGTGCCTGGAGTGTAATGGCAGGGGGAACCTATAATTCACCCCTCCACTTT.

The chain couples TRBV27 to TRBJ1-1; no clear D gene. V was trimmed by 5 bases and J by 1 base, leaving 11 bases between them. The CDR3 runs to 14 residues. The germline gives CDR1 MNHEY, CDR2 SMNVEV (reference sequence). CDR3 sequence reads: CASSRERPNTEAFF. The CDR3 DNA is TGTGCCAGCAGTCGAGAACGTCCGAACACTGAAGCTTTCTTT.

In this sample, this clone turned up a few times. V usage is TRBV2 and J usage is TRBJ1-1; D not resolved. CDR1 and CDR2 (germline): SNHLY, FYNNEI. This CDR3 spans 13 amino acids. Trimming shortened V by 5 bases and J by 5 bases, and 12 bases separated the two germline ends. CDR3: CASSSGSTTEAFF. CDR3 in DNA: TGTGCCAGCAGTTCCGGGTCAACGACTGAAGCTTTCTTT.

The chain uses TRBV24-1 and TRBJ1-1; a possible D gene is TRBD1 (6 bases). Germline V gives CDR1 KGHDR, CDR2 SFDVKD. The CDR3 loop spans 13 amino acids. V lost 8 bases to trimming and J lost 1 base, with 10 bases between them. CDR3 protein: CATTDRKNTEAFF. As DNA, the CDR3 is TGTGCCACCACGGACAGAAAGAACACTGAAGCTTTCTTT.

CDR3 sequence: CASSLVVRTGWKKLFF. CDR3 DNA sequence: TGTGCCAGCAGCTTAGTGGTGAGGACAGGGTGGAAAAAACTGTTTTTT. The chain combines TRBV11-2 with TRBJ1-4, with TRBD1 matching over 8 bases. The V and J ends lost 1 base and 9 bases, in that order; junction bases with no gene match: 10. The CDR3 sequence is 16 residues long. The V gene's germline CDR1 is SGHAT and CDR2 FQNNGV.

The chain carries TRBV29-1 and TRBJ2-1; 8 bases align to TRBD1. The length of the CDR3 is 13 residues. CDR1 and CDR2 (germline): SQVTM, ANQGSEA. The junction had 4 bases not matched to a gene; V was cut back by 3 bases and J by 6 bases. The CDR3 reads CSVDGQGSNEQFF. CDR3 DNA: TGCAGCGTTGACGGACAGGGTAGCAATGAGCAGTTCTTC.

The chain uses TRBV3-1 (or the pseudogene TRBV3-2) and TRBJ2-5, with 7 bases matching TRBD2. CDR1 is LGHDT and CDR2 is YNNKEL in the germline V gene (reference sequence). The V and J ends lost 0 bases and 4 bases, in that order; junction bases with no gene match: 2. There are 14 residues in the CDR3. Here the CDR3 DNA reads TGTGCCAGCAGCCAAGAGGGGGGGAGAGAGACCCAGTACTTC. Protein product: CASSQEGGRETQYF.

The chain has TRBV4-3 and TRBJ2-1; 15 positions agree with TRBD2. The junction had 0 bases not matched to a gene; V was cut back by 3 bases and J by 6 bases. The CDR3 spans 15 residues. The germline V gene encodes CDR1 LGHNA and CDR2 YSLEER. The CDR3 coding sequence is TGCGCCAGCAGCCAGGGACTAGCGGGAGGCAATGAGCAGTTCTTC. As protein: CASSQGLAGGNEQFF.

V and J are TRBV6-5 and TRBJ2-7, with TRBD1 matching over 8 bases. The V and J ends lost 6 bases and 8 bases, in that order; junction bases with no gene match: 12. Germline assignment: CDR1 MNHEY and CDR2 SVGAGI. This CDR3 spans 14 amino acids. The CDR3 here is CASSPRQGQAKQYV. The CDR3 DNA sequence: TGTGCCAGCAGCCCCCGACAGGGGCAGGCGAAGCAGTACGTC.

The genes are TRBV6-1 and TRBJ1-2, with D possibly being TRBD1 (5 bases). Trimming left V 2 bases short and J 8 bases short, with 21 bases between. Germline V gives CDR1 MNHNS, CDR2 SASEGT. The CDR3 length is 16 residues. The CDR3 coding sequence is TGTGCCAGCAGTGAAATTCCCTCAGGGTTTGGTGGCGGCTACACCTTC. Its translation is CASSEIPSGFGGGYTF.

In its sample, this clone was seen once. This chain connects TRBV5-8 to TRBJ1-2, with D hard to call. CDR1 SGHTS and CDR2 YDEGEE come from the germline V gene. The V end was cut by 3 bases, the J end by 5 bases, with 11 bases between. The length of the CDR3 is 13 residues. The CDR3 DNA follows: TGTGCCAGCAGCTACGGCTCAGGATATGGCTACACCTTC. Translation: CASSYGSGYGYTF. The full variable domain, its missing parts supplied by reference TRBV5-8 and TRBJ1-2, is EAGVTQSPTHLIKTRGQQATLRCSPISGHTSVYWYQQALGLGLQFLLWYDEGEERNRGNFPPRFSGRQFPNYSSELNVNALELEDSALYLCASSYGSGYGYTFGSGTRLTVV.

The chain has TRBV4-3 and TRBJ1-6; the D is unclear. Germline CDR1 LGHNA, CDR2 YSLEER. V lost 3 bases and J 6 bases, leaving 12 bases between the germline ends. The CDR3 is 15 amino acids. CDR3 sequence reads: CASSQAPGLNSPLHF. CDR3 coding DNA: TGCGCCAGCAGCCAGGCCCCAGGACTTAATTCACCCCTCCACTTT.